This T cell receptor (beta chain) was found in a study of tumor-infiltrating lymphocytes in primary liver carcinoma. Whole-study context: Among the tumors, stages were T1-T3 N0M0 and sizes roughly 4.2 to 10 cm. Samples returned roughly 3.5 to 7.5 million productive TCRbeta reads each. Read depth did not differ significantly between tissue types.

TCR beta cDNA was made from 400 to 600 ng total RNA with a constant-region primer. ARM-PCR, slightly modified, supplied the TCR beta libraries through three nested multiplex PCR rounds. Use of TRBV1-TRBV30 forward primers with a C-beta reverse primer characterized the first two PCR rounds, which lasted about 9 cycles each. TCRdb re-derived calls from the multiplex PCR reads in MiXCR, one entry per CDR3 protein. The data contain 70,000 to 85,000 distinct CDR3 sequences, 65% to 75% of them singletons. Remarks on this clonotype: The antigen remains undetermined. A read error may explain this, as a much larger clone is one base away.

Study conclusions and caveats: Representation across all five tumor regions was limited to only about 7-24% of top clones.

The CDR3 contains 14 residues. Germline V CDR1 and CDR2: LNHNV, YYDKDF (reference sequence). With 7 bases removed from V and 0 bases from J, the gap between germline ends came to 12 bases. Unsorted bulk tissue, about 19-32 mg of it, served as the source for co-extraction of RNA and DNA. Every patient in the cohort had a primary liver carcinoma. That carcinoma was treated by surgical resection. The chain employs TRBV15 and TRBJ1-1, with no clear D. This TCR was sampled from a woman aged 55-70 years with primary liver carcinoma and hepatitis B virus infection. Sequencing was performed on liver tumor tissue from sampling region 4. This sample's subset: tumor region T4, right-lateral pole. As DNA, the CDR3 is TGTGCCACCATCTCTCTTCCCCTGAACACTGAAGCTTTCTTT. It codes for CATISLPLNTEAFF.